This entry lists 9 T cell receptor beta chains sequenced from one sample in a study of OX40 agonist ivuxolimab in advanced cancers. Clones were sequenced by immunoSEQ multiplex PCR, and TCRdb holds only the in-frame ones, with some missing. The sample lists fewer than 25,000 clones, approximately 80% occurring once. The material sequenced was CD4+ or CD8+ T cells sorted from blood, taken in a trial of the OX40 agonist ivuxolimab. These receptors came from an adult with an advanced solid tumor such as melanoma, head and neck, liver or kidney cancer.

This clone showed up many times. V gene TRBV27 combines with J gene TRBJ2-6, with D uncertain. The CDR3 is 14 amino acids. Deletions cut 3 bases from V and 2 bases from J, with 5 bases between. CDR1 is MNHEY, CDR2 SMNVEV, per germline (reference sequence). CDR3 sequence reads: CASSLAAGANVLTF. The CDR3 DNA reads as TGTGCCAGCAGTTTGGCGGCTGGGGCCAACGTCCTGACTTTC.

The V and J genes are TRBV7-2 and TRBJ2-7; 11 bases agree with TRBD2. Looked up from germline, CDR1 is SGHTA and CDR2 is FQGNSA. The J segment lost 4 bases and the V segment lost 5 bases, leaving 4 bases of the junction unmatched. This CDR3 is built from 14 residues. The CDR3 reads CASSTLAGGYEQYF. CDR3 bases: TGTGCCAGCAGCACCTTAGCGGGAGGGTACGAGCAGTACTTC.

V usage is TRBV27 and J usage is TRBJ2-7, with D perhaps TRBD1 (6 bases). The CDR3 runs to 15 residues. Germline loops: CDR1 MNHEY, CDR2 SMNVEV (reference sequence). Trimming shortened V by 2 bases and J by 4 bases, and 15 bases separated the two germline ends. Here the CDR3 reads CASSLVAERGYEQYF. In DNA, the CDR3 is TGTGCCAGCAGTTTAGTAGCCGAAAGGGGGTACGAGCAGTACTTC.

CDR3 region: CASKGYEQYF. The CDR3, as DNA: TGTGCCAGCAAGGGGTACGAGCAGTACTTC. The V and J genes are TRBV2 and TRBJ2-7; D is perhaps TRBD1 (5 bases). This CDR3 contains 10 residues. Trimming left V 7 bases short and J 4 bases short, with 5 bases between. CDR1 and CDR2 from the germline V gene are SNHLY and FYNNEI. The full variable domain, with the rest looked up from reference TRBV2 and TRBJ2-7, is EPEVTQTPSHQVTQMGQEVILRCVPISNHLYFYWYRQILGQKVEFLVSFYNNEISEKSEIFDDQFSVERPDGSNFTLKIRSTKLEDSAMYFCASKGYEQYFGPGTRLTVT.

The chain combines TRBV28 with TRBJ2-5; D might be TRBD2 (7 bases). The CDR3 contains 17 residues. With 6 bases removed from V and 5 bases from J, the gap between germline ends came to 25 bases. Germline-derived CDR1 and CDR2 are MDHEN and SYDVKM. CDR3 DNA: TGTGCCAGCAGCCAAACCCCAGGGGTTAGCGGGTTTGAGACCCAGTACTTC. This translates into CASSQTPGVSGFETQYF.

The CDR3 loop is CASSFDNYEQYF. The CDR3 coding sequence is TGTGCCAGCAGCTTTGACAACTACGAGCAGTACTTC. The V call is TRBV7-9, the J call TRBJ2-7; D gene ambiguous. The CDR3 runs 12 residues. The V end lost 3 bases, the J end lost 3 bases, and 6 bases lay between the germline ends. Germline lookup yields CDR1 SEHNR and CDR2 FQNEAQ (reference sequence).

The count of this clone is one. Written as DNA, the CDR3 is TGTGCCAGCAGTTACGCTAGCGGCCCGGAGACCCAGTACTTC. Protein product: CASSYASGPETQYF. The chain combines TRBV6-5 with TRBJ2-5; the match to TRBD2 covers 7 bases. V trimming: 2 bases; J trimming: 5 bases; junction bases outside the gene matches: 5. This CDR3 comprises 14 residues. Germline CDR1 and CDR2: MNHEY and SVGAGI.

This rearrangement joins TRBV19 to TRBJ2-3; possible D gene TRBD1, 5 bases. CDR3 length: 14 amino acids. CDR1 is LNHDA, CDR2 SQIVND, per germline (reference sequence). Trimming left V 7 bases short and J 5 bases short, with 16 bases between. The CDR3: CASTPHQGLDTQYF. CDR3 DNA sequence: TGTGCCAGTACCCCCCATCAGGGATTAGATACGCAGTATTTT.

The sample holds a few counts of this clone. The chain links TRBV29-1 to TRBJ2-3, with TRBD2 matching 9 bases. J was trimmed by 2 bases and V by 3 bases; bases with no gene match: 6. Germline CDR1 and CDR2: SQVTM and ANQGSEA. CDR3 size: 15 residues. CDR3 DNA: TGCAGCGTTGAGTTAGCGGGGGAGATCACAGATACGCAGTATTTT. Residues: CSVELAGEITDTQYF.